What follows describes a single TCR beta chain. What it binds is not known. This sample is drawn from a study of radiotherapy plus CTLA-4 blockade in lung cancer. The overall study: Objective responses arose in approximately 17% of patients, and 31% experienced disease control.

Notes on the study in general: According to reports, early shifts in blood T cell clones, alongside interferon-beta, forecast response most accurately. TCR clones from tumors expanded in blood after radiotherapy plus ipilimumab.

From germline, CDR1 is SGHAT and CDR2 FQNNGV. This CDR3 is built from 18 residues. V lost 5 bases, J lost 0 bases, and 11 bases stayed unmatched. Assay: immunoSEQ multiplex PCR; the TCRdb copy retains only in-frame clones and omits some. This table holds 85,000 to 95,000 clones, around 83% found once. Receiving focal radiation plus CTLA-4 blockade with ipilimumab were patients who had chemo-refractory metastatic non-small-cell lung cancer. The specimen comprised peripheral blood, sampled from a patient treated with radiotherapy plus ipilimumab. This sequence joins TRBV11-2 and TRBJ2-3, with 10 bases that match TRBD2. This receptor was taken from a human donor with non-small cell lung cancer that progressed on radiotherapy plus ipilimumab. The chain's CDR3 is CASSPPSGLAASTDTQYF. The CDR3 nucleotides read TGTGCCAGCAGCCCCCCATCCGGACTAGCGGCTAGCACAGATACGCAGTATTTT.